A single sample is the source of the 22 T cell receptor beta chains below, sequenced in a study of cytomegalovirus exposure and HLA in healthy donors. Researchers ran the PCR with 60 Vbeta and 13 Jbeta primers. Data came from immunoSEQ multiplex PCR; TCRdb stores just in-frame clones and leaves some out. The sample lists hundreds of thousands of clones; 70% to 90% were seen once. The sample consisted of PBMCs. These TCRs come from a man aged 30 to 39 in good health and CMV-seronegative.

The chain has TRBV6-6 and TRBJ2-1; 9 nucleotides align to TRBD1. The V and J ends lost 4 bases and 6 bases, in that order; junction bases with no gene match: 7. CDR3 length: 15 amino acids. Germline assignment: CDR1 MNHNY and CDR2 SVGAGI (reference sequence). The CDR3 sequence: CASSSKGQGSNEQFF. In DNA, the CDR3 is TGTGCCAGCAGTTCCAAGGGACAGGGCAGCAATGAGCAGTTCTTC.

The genes are TRBV28 and TRBJ1-3; D remains ambiguous. The CDR3 has 16 amino acids. Germline CDR1 MDHEN, CDR2 SYDVKM. The V end lost 5 bases, the J end lost 0 bases, and 14 bases lay between the germline ends. The DNA of the CDR3 is TGTGCCAGCAGTCCTCAGGCGACCGGCTCTGGAAACACCATATATTTT. Encoded protein: CASSPQATGSGNTIYF.

The chain joins TRBV5-4 to TRBJ2-3, with D perhaps matching TRBD2 (5 bases). The germline V gene encodes CDR1 SGHNT and CDR2 YYREEE (reference sequence). The CDR3 has 14 amino acids. V lost 4 bases to trimming and J lost 0 bases, with 9 bases between them. The CDR3 region is CASSPDLSTDTQYF. In DNA, the CDR3 is TGTGCCAGCAGCCCGGACTTAAGCACAGATACGCAGTATTTT.

V and J are TRBV9 and TRBJ1-2, with TRBD1 matching 7 bases. The CDR3 runs to 14 residues. Germline values: CDR1 SGDLS, CDR2 YYNGEE. The junction had 5 bases not matched to a gene; V was cut back by 4 bases and J by 2 bases. CDR3 in DNA: TGTGCCAGCAGCCCTGGGACAGACAACTATGGCTACACCTTC. Its protein product is CASSPGTDNYGYTF.

This clone was seen a single time. The CDR3 is CASSLSGEGNEQFF. The CDR3, as DNA: TGTGCCAGCAGTTTATCGGGGGAGGGCAATGAGCAGTTCTTC. The V gene is TRBV28, the J gene TRBJ2-1; 7 positions match TRBD2. V shed 1 base and J 6 bases; nucleotides not matched to a gene: 3. In germline, CDR1 is MDHEN, CDR2 SYDVKM. The CDR3 length is 14 residues.

This chain links TRBV25-1 with TRBJ2-5, with a possible D match to TRBD2 (7 bases). Germline CDR1 reads MGHDK; CDR2 reads SYGVNS. The V gene lost 4 bases and the J gene lost 0 bases, with 21 bases spanning the gap. The CDR3 runs to 18 residues. The CDR3 is CASSVTRGGGWYQETQYF. In nucleotides, the CDR3 is TGTGCCAGCAGTGTCACAAGGGGCGGGGGCTGGTACCAAGAGACCCAGTACTTC. The entire variable domain, with the rest obtained from reference TRBV25-1 and TRBJ2-5, is as follows: EADIYQTPRYLVIGTGKKITLECSQTMGHDKMYWYQQDPGMELHLIHYSYGVNSTEKGDLSSESTVSRIRTEHFPLTLESARPSHTSQYLCASSVTRGGGWYQETQYFGPGTRLLVL.

The chain combines TRBV7-8 with TRBJ2-3; the D gene is possibly TRBD2 (6 bases). Trimming stripped 2 bases from V and 4 bases from J, with 13 bases between. Per the germline V gene, CDR1 is SGHVS and CDR2 is FQNEAQ. The CDR3 sequence is 15 residues long. CDR3 sequence: CASSLLAGRSDTQYF. The CDR3 nucleotides read TGTGCCAGCAGCTTACTGGCGGGGCGCTCAGATACGCAGTATTTT.

The chain links TRBV5-8 to TRBJ2-3, with TRBD1 matching over 10 bases. V lost 0 bases to trimming and J lost 5 bases; unmatched junction nucleotides: 3. The CDR3 is 15 amino acids. Germline CDR1 reads SGHTS; CDR2 reads YDEGEE. The CDR3 loop reads CASSLGQGALDTQYF. In DNA, the CDR3 is TGTGCCAGCAGCTTGGGACAGGGGGCCTTAGATACGCAGTATTTT.

J is TRBJ2-1 and V is TRBV7-8, with 9 bases identical to TRBD2. The CDR3 covers 16 residues. Germline CDR1 is SGHVS and CDR2 is FQNEAQ. V shed 0 bases, J shed 7 bases, and the junction held 7 bases outside the gene matches. The CDR3 coding sequence is TGTGCCAGCAGCTTAGCAGGAGCGGGGGGCCGAAATGAGCAGTTCTTC. It yields the protein CASSLAGAGGRNEQFF.

CDR3 region: CASSPTAGGSETQYF. CDR3 nucleotide sequence: TGTGCCAGCAGCCCCACAGCGGGGGGCTCGGAGACCCAGTACTTC. This chain connects TRBV27 to TRBJ2-5, with 9 bases identical to TRBD2. Germline values: CDR1 MNHEY, CDR2 SMNVEV (reference sequence). CDR3 length: 15 amino acids. The V and J ends lost 6 bases and 5 bases, in that order; junction bases with no gene match: 10.

This clone was recorded a few times. This chain links TRBV5-8 with TRBJ2-1, with a weak D call TRBD1 (5 bases). Trimming took 0 bases from V and 7 from J, leaving 11 bases between them. Germline CDR1 is SGHTS and CDR2 is YDEGEE. The CDR3 runs to 14 residues. The CDR3 sequence is CASSLGQGRNEQFF. The CDR3 DNA reads TGTGCCAGCAGCTTGGGGCAGGGAAGGAATGAGCAGTTCTTC.

V usage is TRBV6-5 and J usage is TRBJ2-3; TRBD2 agrees at 8 bases. The CDR3 length is 15 residues. Trimming removed 6 bases from V and 3 bases from J; junction bases left unmatched: 8. CDR1 is MNHEY and CDR2 is SVGAGI in the germline V gene. In DNA form, the CDR3 reads TGTGCCAGCAGCCAACGGGGGGGCGGGACAGATACGCAGTATTTT. This translates into CASSQRGGGTDTQYF.

V gene TRBV5-5 combines with J gene TRBJ2-7; weak D call: TRBD1 (7 bases). Trimming cost V 0 bases and J 6 bases, with 10 bases left between them. CDR3 length: 13 residues. The germline V gene has CDR1 SGHKS and CDR2 YYEKEE (reference sequence). The CDR3 protein is CASSLVRGAEQYF. The CDR3 DNA is TGTGCCAGCAGCTTGGTCAGGGGGGCCGAGCAGTACTTC.

The CDR3 nucleotides are TGTGCCAGCTCCCCAACCGGGACAGGATCCTATAAGCAGTACTTC. Translated, it gives CASSPTGTGSYKQYF. V gene TRBV18 combines with J gene TRBJ2-7; 8 bases agree with TRBD1. Germline V gene sequence: CDR1 KGHSH, CDR2 LQKENI. The CDR3 totals 15 residues. Trimming cost V 6 bases and J 8 bases; bases outside gene matches: 15.

The chain uses TRBV9 and TRBJ2-7; 10 bases map to TRBD2. Germline V gene sequence: CDR1 SGDLS, CDR2 YYNGEE. CDR3 size: 15 residues. V lost 4 bases to trimming and J lost 7 bases; unmatched junction nucleotides: 11. Written as DNA, the CDR3 is TGTGCCAGCAGCTTTAGCGGGGGGACTTCTGGGGAGCAGTACTTC. This translates into CASSFSGGTSGEQYF.

The chain has TRBV19 and TRBJ1-5, with TRBD1 matching over 8 bases. This CDR3 has 15 residues. Germline CDR1 reads LNHDA; CDR2 reads SQIVND (reference sequence). The V gene end was trimmed by 6 bases and the J gene end by 1 base; junction bases not matched to a gene: 5. CDR3 in DNA: TGTGCCAGTAGATCGGACAGGGTCAGCAATCAGCCCCAGCATTTT. Translation: CASRSDRVSNQPQHF. The complete variable domain, with remaining parts taken from reference TRBV19 and TRBJ1-5, reads DGGITQSPKYLFRKEGQNVTLSCEQNLNHDAMYWYRQDPGQGLRLIYYSQIVNDFQKGDIAEGYSVSREKKESFPLTVTSAQKNPTAFYLCASRSDRVSNQPQHFGDGTRLSIL.

J is TRBJ2-7 and V is TRBV7-9, with TRBD1 matching over 8 bases. V shed 5 bases and J 6 bases; nucleotides not matched to a gene: 9. The CDR3 has 14 amino acids. From germline, CDR1 is SEHNR and CDR2 FQNEAQ (reference sequence). In nucleotides, the CDR3 is TGTGCCAGCAGCCTAGGACAGGGTATAGGCGAGCAGTACTTC. This gives the protein CASSLGQGIGEQYF.

This clone was found once. The chain recombines TRBV2 with TRBJ2-2; TRBD2 agrees at 12 bases. CDR3 size: 15 residues. The germline CDR1 and CDR2 sequences are SNHLY and FYNNEI. The V and J ends lost 7 bases and 5 bases, in that order; junction bases with no gene match: 5. Written as DNA, the CDR3 is TGTGCCAGCACCCTGACTAGCGGGGGAACCGGGGAGCTGTTTTTT. This gives the protein CASTLTSGGTGELFF.

This chain connects TRBV5-1 to TRBJ2-1; 8 positions match TRBD1. From germline, CDR1 is SGHRS and CDR2 YFSETQ. The length of the CDR3 is 16 residues. V gave up 4 bases and J gave up 2 bases; unmatched junction bases: 8. The CDR3 region is CASSLTGEHPYNEQFF. The CDR3 coding sequence is TGCGCCAGCAGCCTGACAGGGGAACACCCCTACAATGAGCAGTTCTTC.

The chain links TRBV5-1 to TRBJ2-7, with 10 bases matching TRBD1. Germline loops: CDR1 SGHRS, CDR2 YFSETQ. Trimming took 3 bases from V and 6 from J; bases not matched to a gene: 6. This CDR3 has 14 residues. As DNA, the CDR3 is TGCGCCAGCAGCTCAGGAGACAGGGGGCTCGAGCAGTACTTC. As protein: CASSSGDRGLEQYF.

J is TRBJ2-3 and V is TRBV6-5, with a possible D match to TRBD1 (5 bases). CDR1 MNHEY and CDR2 SVGAGI come from the germline V gene. Trimming took off 4 bases at V and 3 bases at J, with 11 bases between the two ends. This CDR3 is built from 14 residues. The CDR3 loop is CASSSGLWTDTQYF. The CDR3 DNA follows: TGTGCCAGCAGTTCAGGGTTGTGGACAGATACGCAGTATTTT.

About this clone: Other DNA sequences in this specimen translate into the identical CDR3. The chain has TRBV6-1 and TRBJ1-5; no clear D gene. The V and J ends lost 4 bases and 1 base respectively, with 8 bases between them. Germline loops: CDR1 MNHNS, CDR2 SASEGT. CDR3 length equals 14 residues. The CDR3 sequence: CASSAGGSNQPQHF. The CDR3 coding sequence is TGTGCCAGCAGTGCTGGCGGGAGCAATCAGCCCCAGCATTTT.